The source of this TCR beta chain is a study of control samples from healthy donors and cancer patients. Trimming took 2 bases from V and 5 from J; bases not matched to a gene: 13. CDR1 is MNHEY, CDR2 SVGEGT, per germline. CDR3 length: 18 residues. TCRdb keeps only in-frame clones here, not all; method: immunoSEQ multiplex PCR. The sample has 160,000 or so clones, 90% to 95% seen once. This TCR came from a woman in her forties in good health. The genes are TRBV6-2 or TRBV6-3 and TRBJ1-2, with 11 bases aligning to TRBD1. The material sequenced was blood. CDR3 loop: CASSYPGQGARELYGYTF. The CDR3 nucleotides are TGTGCCAGCAGTTACCCCGGACAGGGGGCAAGGGAGTTATATGGCTACACCTTC.